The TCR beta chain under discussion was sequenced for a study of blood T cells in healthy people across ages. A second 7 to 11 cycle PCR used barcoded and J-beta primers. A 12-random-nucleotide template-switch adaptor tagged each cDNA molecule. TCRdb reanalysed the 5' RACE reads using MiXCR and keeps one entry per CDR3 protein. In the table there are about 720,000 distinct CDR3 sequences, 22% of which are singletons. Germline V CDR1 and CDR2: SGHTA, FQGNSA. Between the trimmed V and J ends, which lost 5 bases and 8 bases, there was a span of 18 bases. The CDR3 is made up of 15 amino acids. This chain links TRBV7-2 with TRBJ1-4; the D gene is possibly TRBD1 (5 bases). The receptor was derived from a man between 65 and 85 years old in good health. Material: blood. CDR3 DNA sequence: TGTGCCAGCAGCACAGACAGTGGGGCTGTAGAAAAACTGTTTTTT. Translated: CASSTDSGAVEKLFF.